Sequencing of this T cell receptor (beta chain) was carried out in a study of T-cell reconstitution after alpha-beta-depleted transplantation in children. This clonotype came up a few times. For TCRbeta, the library was prepared with unique molecular identifiers. TCRdb fed the PCR reads into MiXCR, producing one record per CDR3 protein. The sample contains approximately 240,000 distinct CDR3 sequences, under 9.5% of which appear only once. CDR1 LNHDA and CDR2 SQIVND come from the germline V gene (reference sequence). V was pared by 0 bases and J by 1 base, with 18 bases between. The CDR3 runs to 18 residues.

This sequence was found in a human donor who donated a stem cell graft to a child with acute lymphoblastic leukemia. This specimen was PBMCs from the stem cell graft donor, taken from the stem cell graft. The chain combines TRBV19 with TRBJ1-1; no reliable D call. CDR3: CASSIDRPPQPSNTEAFF. Here the CDR3 DNA reads TGTGCCAGTAGTATAGATCGCCCCCCACAGCCATCGAACACTGAAGCTTTCTTT.